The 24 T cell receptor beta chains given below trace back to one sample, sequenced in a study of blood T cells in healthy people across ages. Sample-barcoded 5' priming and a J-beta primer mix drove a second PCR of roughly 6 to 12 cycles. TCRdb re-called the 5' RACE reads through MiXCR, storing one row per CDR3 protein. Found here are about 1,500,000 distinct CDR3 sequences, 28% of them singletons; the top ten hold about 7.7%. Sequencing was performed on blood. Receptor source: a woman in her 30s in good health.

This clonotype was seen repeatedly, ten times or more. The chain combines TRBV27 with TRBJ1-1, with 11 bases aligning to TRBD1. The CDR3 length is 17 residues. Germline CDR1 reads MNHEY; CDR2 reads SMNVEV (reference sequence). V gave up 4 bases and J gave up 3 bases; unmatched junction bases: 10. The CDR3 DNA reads TGTGCCAGCAGTTCCGGGACAGGGGGATTTTGGGACACTGAAGCTTTCTTT. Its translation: CASSSGTGGFWDTEAFF.

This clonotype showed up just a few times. Here the CDR3 reads CASCAPNLAGGPRGQYF. CDR3 in DNA: TGTGCCAGCTGCGCTCCAAATCTAGCGGGAGGCCCCAGAGGGCAGTATTTT. The rearrangement joins TRBV6-6 to TRBJ2-3; TRBD2 agrees at 11 bases. The V gene end was trimmed by 8 bases and the J gene end by 11 bases; junction bases not matched to a gene: 21. Looked up from germline, CDR1 is MNHNY and CDR2 is SVGAGI (reference sequence). There are 17 residues in the CDR3.

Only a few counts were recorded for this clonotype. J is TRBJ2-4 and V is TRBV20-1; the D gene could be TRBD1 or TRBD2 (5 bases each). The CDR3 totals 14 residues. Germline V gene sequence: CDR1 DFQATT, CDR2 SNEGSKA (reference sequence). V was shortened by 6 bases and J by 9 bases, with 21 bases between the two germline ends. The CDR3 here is CSARGRGTFSIQYF. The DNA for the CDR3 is TGCAGTGCCCGGGGTAGGGGAACGTTCAGCATTCAGTACTTC.

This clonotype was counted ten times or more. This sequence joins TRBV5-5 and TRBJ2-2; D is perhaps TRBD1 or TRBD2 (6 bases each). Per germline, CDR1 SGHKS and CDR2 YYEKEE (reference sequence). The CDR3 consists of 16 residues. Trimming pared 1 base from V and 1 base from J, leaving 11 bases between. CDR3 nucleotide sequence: TGTGCCAGCAGCTTGCTCGGGGGACAGAACACCGGGGAGCTGTTTTTT. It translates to CASSLLGGQNTGELFF.

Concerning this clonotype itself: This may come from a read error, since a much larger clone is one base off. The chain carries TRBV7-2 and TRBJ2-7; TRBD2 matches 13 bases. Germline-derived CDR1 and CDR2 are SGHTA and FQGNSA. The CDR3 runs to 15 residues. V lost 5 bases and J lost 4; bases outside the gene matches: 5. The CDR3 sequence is CASSRTSGSQYEQYF. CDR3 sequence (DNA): TGTGCCAGCAGCCGGACTAGCGGGAGTCAATACGAGCAGTACTTC.

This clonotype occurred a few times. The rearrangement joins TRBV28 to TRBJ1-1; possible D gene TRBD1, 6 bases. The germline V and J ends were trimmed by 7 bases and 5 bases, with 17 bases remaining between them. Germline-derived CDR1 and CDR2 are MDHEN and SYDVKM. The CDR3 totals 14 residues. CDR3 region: CASKMGQFATEAFF. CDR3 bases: TGTGCCAGCAAGATGGGACAATTCGCGACTGAAGCTTTCTTT.

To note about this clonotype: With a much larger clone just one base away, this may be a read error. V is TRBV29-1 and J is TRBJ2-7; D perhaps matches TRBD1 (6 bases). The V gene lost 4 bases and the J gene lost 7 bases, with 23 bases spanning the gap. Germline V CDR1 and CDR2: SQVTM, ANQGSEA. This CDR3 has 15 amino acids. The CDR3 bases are TGCAGCGTTGCCCCTCTGGCAGGGGCCTACAATGAGCAGTACTTC. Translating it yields CSVAPLAGAYNEQYF.

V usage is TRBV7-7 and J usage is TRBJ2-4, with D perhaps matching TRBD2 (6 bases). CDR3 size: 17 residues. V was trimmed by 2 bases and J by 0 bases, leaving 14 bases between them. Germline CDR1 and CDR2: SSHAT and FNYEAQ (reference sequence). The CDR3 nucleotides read TGTGCCAGCAGCTTAAGGGAGGACTTTCTAGCCAAAAACATTCAGTACTTC. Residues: CASSLREDFLAKNIQYF. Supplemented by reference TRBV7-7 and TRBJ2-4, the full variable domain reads GAGVSQSPRYKVTKRGQDVTLRCDPISSHATLYWYQQALGQGPEFLTYFNYEAQPDKSGLPSDRFSAERPEGSISTLTIQRTEQRDSAMYRCASSLREDFLAKNIQYFGAGTRLSVL.

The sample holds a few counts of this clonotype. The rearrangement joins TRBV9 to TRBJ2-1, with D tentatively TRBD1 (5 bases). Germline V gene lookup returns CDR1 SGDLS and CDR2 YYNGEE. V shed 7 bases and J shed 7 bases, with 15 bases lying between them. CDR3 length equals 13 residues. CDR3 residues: CASGAHLTNEQFF. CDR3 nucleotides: TGTGCCAGCGGGGCCCATTTAACGAATGAGCAGTTCTTC.

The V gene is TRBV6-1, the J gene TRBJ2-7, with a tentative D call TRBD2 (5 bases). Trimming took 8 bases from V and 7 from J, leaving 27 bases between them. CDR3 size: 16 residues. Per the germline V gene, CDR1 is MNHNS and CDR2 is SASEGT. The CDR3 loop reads CASGKGGLRLYNEQYF. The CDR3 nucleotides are TGTGCCAGCGGAAAGGGCGGGCTTCGGCTCTACAATGAGCAGTACTTC.

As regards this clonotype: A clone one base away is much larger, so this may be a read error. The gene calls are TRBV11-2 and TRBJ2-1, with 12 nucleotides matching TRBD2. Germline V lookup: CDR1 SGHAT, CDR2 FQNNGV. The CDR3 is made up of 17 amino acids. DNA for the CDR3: TGTGCCAGCAGCCCGTACACGACTAGCGGGGGATTCAATGGGCAGTTCTTC. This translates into CASSPYTTSGGFNGQFF.

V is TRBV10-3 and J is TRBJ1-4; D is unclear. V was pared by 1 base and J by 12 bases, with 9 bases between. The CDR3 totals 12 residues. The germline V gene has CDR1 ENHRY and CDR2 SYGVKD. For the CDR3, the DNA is TGTGCCATCAGTGAGTTCCGGGAAGAACTGTTTTTT. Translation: CAISEFREELFF.

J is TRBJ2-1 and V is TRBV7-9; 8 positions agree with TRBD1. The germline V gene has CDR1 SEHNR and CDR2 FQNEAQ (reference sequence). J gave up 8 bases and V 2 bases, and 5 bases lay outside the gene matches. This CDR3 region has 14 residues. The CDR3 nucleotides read TGTGCCAGCAGCTTAACACAGGGGGTCGATGAGCAGTTCTTC. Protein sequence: CASSLTQGVDEQFF.

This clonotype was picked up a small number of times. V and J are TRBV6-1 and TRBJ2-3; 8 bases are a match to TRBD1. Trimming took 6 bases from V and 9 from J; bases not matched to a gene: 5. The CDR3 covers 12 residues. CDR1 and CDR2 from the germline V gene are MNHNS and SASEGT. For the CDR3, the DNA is TGTGCCAGCAGGAGGACAGGGACAACGCAGTATTTT. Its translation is CASRRTGTTQYF.

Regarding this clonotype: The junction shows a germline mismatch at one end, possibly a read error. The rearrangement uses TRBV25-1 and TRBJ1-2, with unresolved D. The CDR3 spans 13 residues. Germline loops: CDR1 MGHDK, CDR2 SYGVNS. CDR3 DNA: TGTGCCAGCAGGGAATCCATGGTGGGAGGCTACACCTTC. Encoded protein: CASRESMVGGYTF.

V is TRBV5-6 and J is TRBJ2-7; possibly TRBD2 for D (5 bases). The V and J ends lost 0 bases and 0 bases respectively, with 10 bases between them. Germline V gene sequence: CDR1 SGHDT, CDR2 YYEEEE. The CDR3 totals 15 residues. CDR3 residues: CASSLAGKSSYEQYF. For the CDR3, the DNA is TGTGCCAGCAGCTTGGCCGGGAAAAGCTCCTACGAGCAGTACTTC.

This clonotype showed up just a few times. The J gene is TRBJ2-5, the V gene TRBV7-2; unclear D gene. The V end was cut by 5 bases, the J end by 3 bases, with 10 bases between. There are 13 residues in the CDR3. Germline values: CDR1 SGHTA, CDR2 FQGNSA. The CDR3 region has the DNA TGTGCCAGCAGCCCGAACCAAAAAGAGACCCAGTACTTC. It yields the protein CASSPNQKETQYF.

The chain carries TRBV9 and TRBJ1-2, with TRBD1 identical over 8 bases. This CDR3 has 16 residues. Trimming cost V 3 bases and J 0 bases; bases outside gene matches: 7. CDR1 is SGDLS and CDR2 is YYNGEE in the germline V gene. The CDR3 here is CASSGSDRGPNYGYTF. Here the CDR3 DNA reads TGTGCCAGCAGCGGAAGTGACAGGGGCCCTAACTATGGCTACACCTTC. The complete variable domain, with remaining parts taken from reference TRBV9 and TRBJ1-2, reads DSGVTQTPKHLITATGQRVTLRCSPRSGDLSVYWYQQSLDQGLQFLIQYYNGEERAKGNILERFSAQQFPDLHSELNLSSLELGDSALYFCASSGSDRGPNYGYTFGSGTRLTVV.

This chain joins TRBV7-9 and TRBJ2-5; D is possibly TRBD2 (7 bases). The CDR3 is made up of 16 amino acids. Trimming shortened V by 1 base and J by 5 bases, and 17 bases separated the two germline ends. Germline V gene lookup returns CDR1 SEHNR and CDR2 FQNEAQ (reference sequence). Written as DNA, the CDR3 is TGTGCCAGCAGCTTAGGCGACGGGGGGCTGAAGGAGACCCAGTACTTC. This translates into CASSLGDGGLKETQYF.

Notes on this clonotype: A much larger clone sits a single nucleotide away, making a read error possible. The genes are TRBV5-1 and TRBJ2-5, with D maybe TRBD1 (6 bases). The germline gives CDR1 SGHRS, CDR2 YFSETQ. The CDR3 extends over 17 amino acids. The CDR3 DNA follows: TGCTCCAGCAGAGAGATCGGGCTGGCGGACAGCCAAGAGACCCAGTACTTC. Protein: CSSREIGLADSQETQYF.

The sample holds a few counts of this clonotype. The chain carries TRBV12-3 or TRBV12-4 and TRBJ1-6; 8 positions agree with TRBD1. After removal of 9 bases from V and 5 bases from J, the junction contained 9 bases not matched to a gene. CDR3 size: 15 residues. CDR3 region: CASRRTGQDNSPLHF. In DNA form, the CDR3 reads TGTGCCAGTCGTAGAACGGGACAGGATAATTCACCCCTCCACTTT.

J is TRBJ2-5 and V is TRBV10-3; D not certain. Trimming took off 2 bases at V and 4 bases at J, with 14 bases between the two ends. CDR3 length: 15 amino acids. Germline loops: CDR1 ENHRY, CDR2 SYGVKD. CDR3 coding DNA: TGTGCCATCAGTGAGCCGGGCCCGGATAGAGAGACCCAGTACTTC. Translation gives CAISEPGPDRETQYF.

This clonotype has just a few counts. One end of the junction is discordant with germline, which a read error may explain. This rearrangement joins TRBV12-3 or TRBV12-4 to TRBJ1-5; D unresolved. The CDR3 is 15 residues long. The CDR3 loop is CASSPASLSNLPQHF. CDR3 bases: TGTGCCAGCAGTCCAGCCTCGCTTAGCAATCTGCCCCAGCATTTT.

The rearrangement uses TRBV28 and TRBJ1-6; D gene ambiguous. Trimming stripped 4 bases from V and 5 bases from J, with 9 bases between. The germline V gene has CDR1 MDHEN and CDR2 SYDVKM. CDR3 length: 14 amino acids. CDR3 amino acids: CASSSPSDNSPLHF. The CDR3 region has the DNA TGTGCCAGCAGTTCCCCATCGGATAATTCACCCCTCCACTTT.